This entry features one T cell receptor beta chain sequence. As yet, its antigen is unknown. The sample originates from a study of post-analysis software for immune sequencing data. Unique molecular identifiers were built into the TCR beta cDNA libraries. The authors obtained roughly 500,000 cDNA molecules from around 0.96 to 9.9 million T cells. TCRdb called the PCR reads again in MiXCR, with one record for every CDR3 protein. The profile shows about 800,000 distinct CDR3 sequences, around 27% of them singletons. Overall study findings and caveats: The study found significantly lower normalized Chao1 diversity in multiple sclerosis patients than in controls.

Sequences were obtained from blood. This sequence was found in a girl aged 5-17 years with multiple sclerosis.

The CDR3 DNA is TGCGCCAGCAGCCTGCAGGGGGCGGTAAAGGGTGAGCAGTTCTTC. It specifies CASSLQGAVKGEQFF. This rearrangement joins TRBV5-1 to TRBJ2-1, with TRBD1 identical over 8 bases. Germline assignment: CDR1 SGHRS and CDR2 YFSETQ. This CDR3 has 15 amino acids. Trimming took 4 bases from V and 9 from J; bases not matched to a gene: 12.